Shown below are 28 T cell receptor beta chains from a single sample sequenced in a study of blood T cells in healthy people across ages. Combining a sample-barcoded 5' primer with a J-beta primer mix, a second PCR ran for about 7 to 11 cycles. MiXCR was run by TCRdb on the 5' RACE reads, yielding one entry per CDR3 protein. The repertoire includes over 1.5 million distinct CDR3 sequences, around half of them detected once, and 2% to 2.5% sits in the top ten. The sample taken for sequencing was blood. These TCRs come from a woman aged 40 to 55 in good health.

This clonotype was counted ten times or more. This chain links TRBV28 with TRBJ2-5, with 10 bases matching TRBD2. The CDR3 contains 16 residues. V shed 2 bases and J 7 bases; nucleotides not matched to a gene: 10. Germline CDR1 MDHEN, CDR2 SYDVKM. CDR3 coding DNA: TGTGCCAGCAGTTTAGGGACTAGCGCCGCCGGCCGGACCCAGTACTTC. Protein product: CASSLGTSAAGRTQYF.

This clonotype was seen a few times. The V and J genes are TRBV27 and TRBJ2-7; 7 nucleotides agree with TRBD1. The CDR3 spans 15 residues. Germline V gene data show CDR1 as MNHEY and CDR2 as SMNVEV (reference sequence). Trimming removed 5 bases from V and 4 bases from J; junction bases left unmatched: 11. CDR3 amino acids: CASSHQGQPAYEQYF. CDR3 coding DNA: TGTGCCAGCAGTCATCAGGGACAGCCTGCGTACGAGCAGTACTTC.

This clonotype came up a few times. The rearrangement links TRBV5-1 to TRBJ2-4; TRBD2 might be the D (5 bases). Germline loops: CDR1 SGHRS, CDR2 YFSETQ. CDR3 length equals 14 residues. Trimming removed 0 bases at V and 8 bases at J, with 12 bases between. The CDR3 DNA reads as TGCGCCAGCAGCTTGGAGCTAGCAGCGGACATTCAGTACTTC. Amino acids: CASSLELAADIQYF.

The chain has TRBV4-1 and TRBJ1-2; TRBD1 aligns across 8 bases. The germline V gene encodes CDR1 MGHRA and CDR2 YSYEKL. The CDR3 is 14 residues long. With V trimmed by 4 bases and J by 8 bases, 9 bases remained unmatched. The CDR3 DNA follows: TGCGCCAGCAGCCCCCCCGGGACAGGAAAAGGCTACACCTTC. Translating it yields CASSPPGTGKGYTF.

The chain links TRBV7-2 to TRBJ2-7; D might be TRBD2 (6 bases). The CDR3 spans 16 residues. CDR1 and CDR2 from the germline V gene are SGHTA and FQGNSA. Trimming stripped 3 bases from V and 0 bases from J, with 15 bases between. This CDR3 reads CASSFRLVGNSYEQYF. The CDR3 nucleotides are TGTGCCAGCAGCTTTCGACTAGTAGGCAACTCCTACGAGCAGTACTTC.

This clonotype appeared many times. The V call is TRBV7-2, the J call TRBJ2-3; D unresolved. V was cut by 7 bases and J by 0 bases, with 14 bases left in between. This CDR3 region has 15 residues. Germline CDR1 is SGHTA and CDR2 is FQGNSA. CDR3 sequence (DNA): TGTGCCAGCACCCCCTCCCGGGTCAGCACAGATACGCAGTATTTT. Residues: CASTPSRVSTDTQYF.

This clonotype came up a few times. The V gene is TRBV20-1, the J gene TRBJ2-5; D is perhaps TRBD2 (7 bases). V lost 0 bases and J lost 1, with 15 bases in between. This CDR3 comprises 16 residues. Per the germline V gene, CDR1 is DFQATT and CDR2 is SNEGSKA (reference sequence). DNA of the CDR3: TGCAGTGCTAGAGATGCCGGGGGGCGAGGCCAAGAGACCCAGTACTTC. Translating it yields CSARDAGGRGQETQYF.

The genes are TRBV20-1 and TRBJ1-1, with D hard to call. CDR3 size: 15 residues. V dropped 6 bases and J dropped 0 bases, with 17 bases sitting between them. Germline CDR1 reads DFQATT; CDR2 reads SNEGSKA (reference sequence). The CDR3 DNA reads TGCAGTGCGAACTCCAACAGTTGGGTGAACACTGAAGCTTTCTTT. It is translated as CSANSNSWVNTEAFF.

The rearrangement joins TRBV10-3 to TRBJ2-3; 7 bases line up with TRBD2. Per the germline V gene, CDR1 is ENHRY and CDR2 is SYGVKD. The CDR3 loop spans 16 amino acids. The V gene end was trimmed by 1 base and the J gene end by 4 bases; junction bases not matched to a gene: 8. CDR3 sequence (DNA): TGTGCCATCAGTGAGTGGGGGGGAGTCGGCTCAGATACGCAGTATTTT. Residues: CAISEWGGVGSDTQYF.

This clonotype was detected only a few times. The J gene is TRBJ2-5, the V gene TRBV7-2; TRBD2 is a possible D gene (7 bases). The CDR3 runs to 18 residues. In germline, CDR1 is SGHTA, CDR2 FQGNSA. V shed 6 bases and J shed 2 bases, with 25 bases lying between them. Here the CDR3 DNA reads TGTGCCAGCAGGATCCTCCGGGGGGCGGGTAGATGGCAAGAGACCCAGTACTTC. This gives the protein CASRILRGAGRWQETQYF.

This clonotype was detected a few times. The chain joins TRBV6-5 to TRBJ2-1; 7 bases are shared with TRBD2. V lost 8 bases to trimming and J lost 3 bases; unmatched junction nucleotides: 10. The V gene's germline CDR1 is MNHEY and CDR2 SVGAGI. The CDR3 extends over 15 amino acids. DNA for the CDR3: TGTGCCAGCGGAACGGGCGCTAGCGGCTACAATGAGCAGTTCTTC. The encoded protein is CASGTGASGYNEQFF.

J is TRBJ2-5 and V is TRBV5-1; 10 bases are a match to TRBD2. V was pared by 2 bases and J by 4 bases, with 8 bases of the junction left unmatched. The CDR3 runs 16 residues. Looked up from germline, CDR1 is SGHRS and CDR2 is YFSETQ. The CDR3 DNA is TGCGCCAGCAGCTTACTAAGCGGGAGGGCCATAGAGACCCAGTACTTC. This sequence encodes CASSLLSGRAIETQYF.

This clonotype appeared once. This chain joins TRBV10-3 and TRBJ2-7; 12 nucleotides align to TRBD2. Trimming cost V 0 bases and J 10 bases; bases outside gene matches: 13. The germline V gene has CDR1 ENHRY and CDR2 SYGVKD. The CDR3 has 17 amino acids. The CDR3, as DNA: TGTGCCATCAGTGAGTCCCTAGCGGGGGGGCTGGGAAACGTTCAGTACTTC. Its translation: CAISESLAGGLGNVQYF.

The chain carries TRBV7-2 and TRBJ2-2; possibly TRBD1 for D (5 bases). Germline V gives CDR1 SGHTA, CDR2 FQGNSA. This CDR3 region has 15 residues. V was trimmed by 2 bases and J by 5 bases, leaving 12 bases between them. CDR3 bases: TGTGCCAGCAGCTTAATACAGGAGTCGACCGGGGAGCTGTTTTTT. Translated, it gives CASSLIQESTGELFF. The full variable domain, its missing parts supplied by reference TRBV7-2 and TRBJ2-2, is GAGVSQSPSNKVTEKGKDVELRCDPISGHTALYWYRQSLGQGLEFLIYFQGNSAPDKSGLPSDRFSAERTGGSVSTLTIQRTQQEDSAVYLCASSLIQESTGELFFGEGSRLTVL.

This clonotype has only a few counts. The chain has TRBV5-6 and TRBJ2-5; D unresolved. CDR1 SGHDT and CDR2 YYEEEE come from the germline V gene. This CDR3 is 16 amino acids long. V was cut by 4 bases and J by 0 bases, with 16 bases left in between. This chain's CDR3 is CASSPPWPANQETQYF. The DNA for the CDR3 is TGTGCCAGCAGCCCCCCTTGGCCGGCAAACCAAGAGACCCAGTACTTC.

This rearrangement joins TRBV4-3 to TRBJ1-2, with D perhaps TRBD1 (6 bases). Trimming cost V 0 bases and J 8 bases, with 13 bases left between them. The germline V gene has CDR1 LGHNA and CDR2 YSLEER. This CDR3 contains 14 residues. The CDR3 DNA sequence: TGCGCCAGCAGCCAAGATGGCAGGGGCAGGGGCTACACCTTC. Protein: CASSQDGRGRGYTF.

The chain has TRBV14 and TRBJ1-2; 8 bases match TRBD1. The CDR3 is 14 residues long. Looked up from germline, CDR1 is SGHDN and CDR2 is FVKESK. Trimming took 4 bases from V and 4 from J; bases not matched to a gene: 5. The DNA of the CDR3 is TGTGCCAGCAGCCGGTCAGGGGGCCGCTATGGCTACACCTTC. Its translation is CASSRSGGRYGYTF. The whole variable domain, remainder taken from reference TRBV14 and TRBJ1-2, is EAGVTQFPSHSVIEKGQTVTLRCDPISGHDNLYWYRRVMGKEIKFLLHFVKESKQDESGMPNNRFLAERTGGTYSTLKVQPAELEDSGVYFCASSRSGGRYGYTFGSGTRLTVV.

On this clonotype: A much bigger clone sits one base away, suggesting this may be a read error. The chain couples TRBV29-1 to TRBJ2-5; no clear D. Germline V gives CDR1 SQVTM, CDR2 ANQGSEA. The CDR3 is made up of 13 amino acids. The CDR3 sequence is CSVEGQYQETRYF. DNA of the CDR3: TGCAGCGTTGAAGGGCAGTACCAAGAGACCCGGTACTTC.

This clonotype was counted many times. The rearrangement links TRBV28 to TRBJ2-5; weak D call: TRBD1 (6 bases). The germline gives CDR1 MDHEN, CDR2 SYDVKM. The CDR3 has 14 residues. The V gene lost 0 bases and the J gene lost 1 base, with 6 bases spanning the gap. CDR3 nucleotide sequence: TGTGCCAGCAGTTTATGGGACAGCCAAGAGACCCAGTACTTC. It translates to CASSLWDSQETQYF.

As regards this clonotype: The junction departs from the called germline gene at one end, perhaps through a read error. The chain employs TRBV14 and TRBJ2-4; 7 bases fit TRBD1. Germline loops: CDR1 SGHDN, CDR2 FVKESK. The CDR3 totals 13 residues. CDR3 DNA: TGTGTCAGCAGCACCCAACTCGGGACAGTTCAGTACTTC. It codes for CVSSTQLGTVQYF.

The chain has TRBV12-3 or TRBV12-4 and TRBJ2-3; a possible D gene is TRBD2 (6 bases). The V end lost 5 bases, the J end lost 3 bases, and 12 bases lay between the germline ends. The CDR3 runs to 14 residues. The CDR3: CASSKPRETDTQYF. CDR3 DNA: TGTGCCAGCAGTAAACCACGGGAGACAGATACGCAGTATTTT.

The chain has TRBV12-3 or TRBV12-4 and TRBJ1-2, with D hard to call. This CDR3 region has 14 residues. Trimming removed 2 bases at V and 6 bases at J, with 13 bases between. The CDR3 region has the DNA TGTGCCAGCAGTTTAACCGACGTACAAAATGGCTACACCTTC. This codes for CASSLTDVQNGYTF.

V is TRBV12-3 or TRBV12-4 and J is TRBJ2-1; D possibly corresponds to TRBD1 (5 bases). This CDR3 region has 14 residues. The V end lost 6 bases, the J end lost 8 bases, and 17 bases lay between the germline ends. This CDR3 reads CASSRPRVPDEQFF. In DNA, the CDR3 is TGTGCCAGCAGCCGTCCCAGGGTCCCCGATGAGCAGTTCTTC.

This chain links TRBV20-1 with TRBJ2-3; D remains unclear. Germline-derived CDR1 and CDR2 are DFQATT and SNEGSKA (reference sequence). V was clipped by 0 bases and J by 4 bases, with 8 bases between them. There are 13 residues in the CDR3. CDR3 loop: CSARDTPSDTQYF. CDR3 nucleotide sequence: TGCAGTGCTAGAGATACCCCCTCAGATACGCAGTATTTT.

V gene TRBV3-1 combines with J gene TRBJ1-4, with 7 nucleotides matching TRBD1. CDR3 length: 15 amino acids. Germline CDR1 LGHDT, CDR2 YNNKEL (reference sequence). V was clipped by 1 base and J by 7 bases; unmatched bases: 6. The DNA for the CDR3 is TGTGCCAGCAGCCAAGGACAGGGATGGAGTGAAAAACTGTTTTTT. The encoded protein is CASSQGQGWSEKLFF.

This chain joins TRBV5-6 and TRBJ1-5, with TRBD1 identical over 9 bases. V shed 4 bases, J shed 5 bases, and the junction held 10 bases outside the gene matches. CDR3 length equals 16 residues. Germline V gene sequence: CDR1 SGHDT, CDR2 YYEEEE. In DNA, the CDR3 is TGTGCCAGCAGCACGCCGGGACAGGGCCCTTATCAGCCCCAGCATTTT. Amino acids: CASSTPGQGPYQPQHF.

The rearrangement joins TRBV7-2 to TRBJ1-2; TRBD1 is a possible D gene (5 bases). Germline CDR1 and CDR2: SGHTA and FQGNSA. CDR3 size: 13 residues. V shed 5 bases and J shed 4 bases, with 11 bases lying between them. The CDR3 region is CASSLQTVYGYTF. CDR3 DNA sequence: TGTGCCAGCAGCCTCCAGACAGTCTATGGCTACACCTTC.

This clonotype was detected a few times. The chain recombines TRBV4-2 with TRBJ2-1; 12 positions match TRBD2. With V trimmed by 3 bases and J by 4 bases, 4 bases remained unmatched. Germline V lookup: CDR1 LGHNA, CDR2 YNFKEQ. The CDR3 is 16 amino acids. The CDR3 protein is CASSQTSGGQYNEQFF. The CDR3 DNA sequence: TGTGCCAGCAGCCAGACTAGCGGGGGCCAATACAATGAGCAGTTCTTC.